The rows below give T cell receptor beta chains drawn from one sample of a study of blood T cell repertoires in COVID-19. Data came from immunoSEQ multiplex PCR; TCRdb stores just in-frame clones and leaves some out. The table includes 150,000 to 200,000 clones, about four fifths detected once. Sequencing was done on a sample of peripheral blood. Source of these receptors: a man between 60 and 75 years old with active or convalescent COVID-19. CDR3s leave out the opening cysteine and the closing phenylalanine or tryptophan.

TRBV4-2,ASSHGPGQSGDTQY
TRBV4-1,ASSQDQAGLGETQY
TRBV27,ASSFGGVGAEAF
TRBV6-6,ASSLLGGTGKGPQH
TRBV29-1,SVQSRLNTGELF
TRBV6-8,ASSYSGAEVEKLF
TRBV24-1,ATRGTANTGELF
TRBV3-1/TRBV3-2,ASRPGVSGITSTDTQY
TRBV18,ASSPETGVEAF
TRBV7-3,ASSLNRGGQPQH
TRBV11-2,ASGPQGANYGYT
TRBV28,ASSLGAGNYGYT
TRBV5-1,ASSTGLAGGNGELF
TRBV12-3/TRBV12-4,ASSLAGSYT
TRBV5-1,ASSPGGTGLYEQY
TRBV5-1,ASSPGDRVSGNTIY
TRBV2,ASRGHSGEKLF
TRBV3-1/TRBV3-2,ASSQGSPTANYGYT
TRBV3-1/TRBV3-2,ASSEAGTILSAQY
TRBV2,ASRDGARDQPQH
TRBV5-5,ASSSPGGETQY
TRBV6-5,ASSPGQGRKLF
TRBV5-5,ASSLGGGINQPQH
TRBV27,ATSDRGLNSPLH
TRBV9,ASSVGEISGANVLT
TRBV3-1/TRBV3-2,ASSRLDKSHGYT
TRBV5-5,ASSLTTGGHQPQH
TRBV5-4,ASSLSGDSYEQY
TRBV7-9,ASSSPELAASTDTQY
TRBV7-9,ASSQTGNYGYT
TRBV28,ASSPGLSYEQY
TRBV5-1,ASSLVLRGQGGEQY
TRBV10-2,ASSGRGYRDGYT
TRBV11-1,ASSLRGGAYNEQF
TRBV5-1,ASSLWDSTYEQY
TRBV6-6,ASSSSGGEDGYT
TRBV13,ASSLYQPTTTEAF
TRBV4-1,ASSQVRGGYNEQF
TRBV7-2,ASSGVAGGSQDTQY
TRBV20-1,SARPGDEQF
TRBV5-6,ASSFRGSNLYGYT
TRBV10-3,AISETRTGGGSPLH
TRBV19,ASKARGNEQF
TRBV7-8,ASSPVPYEQY
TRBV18,ASSPRRGNEKLF
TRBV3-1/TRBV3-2,ASSQVLAGGLHTDTQY
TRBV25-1,ASSGRLAGSYEQY
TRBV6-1,ASSEQGGEGYT